A selection of T cell receptor beta chains follows, all from one sample in a study of Graves' ophthalmopathy and Graves' hyperthyroidism. MiXCR was run by TCRdb on the multiplex PCR reads, yielding one entry per CDR3 protein. This sample has approximately 480,000 distinct CDR3 sequences, with 14% found just once. The source material was blood. These receptors came from a woman aged 30 to 39 with Graves' ophthalmopathy. Each CDR3 is given with its conserved first and last residue. D genes are given only for firm matches. Size tells how often a clone was seen (once, few, many) or the class of an expanded clone, and some rows leave it out.

V gene	J gene	clone size	D gene	CDR3 DNA	CDR3 protein
TRBV28	TRBJ2-7	few	.	TGTGCCAGCATAAATGGGCCGAGAGGTTACGAGCAGTACTTC	CASINGPRGYEQYF
TRBV19	TRBJ1-5	many	.	TGTGCCAGTAGTATAGACAGGGAACAGCCCCAGCATTTT	CASSIDREQPQHF
TRBV28	TRBJ2-7	many	TRBD2	TGTGCCAGCAGCCTCATAGGACTAGCTACATACGAGCAGTACTTC	CASSLIGLATYEQYF
TRBV6-1	TRBJ2-7	many	TRBD2	TGTGCCAGCAGTGAGGAGCTAGCGGGAGGGTACGAGCAGTACTTC	CASSEELAGGYEQYF
TRBV20-1	TRBJ1-3	many	.	TGCAGTGCTAGAGACCCGGAAAACACCATATATTTT	CSARDPENTIYF
TRBV7-8	TRBJ2-3	few	.	TGTGCCAGCAGCTTCCTGGCGGAAGGAGGCCCGACAGATACGCAGTATTTT	CASSFLAEGGPTDTQYF
TRBV18	TRBJ1-5	.	.	TGTGCCAGCCCACCACGTCGAGAGATCCCGCCCCTGCATTTT	CASPPRREIPPLHF
TRBV2	TRBJ2-7	many	TRBD2	TGTGCCAGCAGTGGCCGACTAGCGGGGTACTCCTACGAGCAGTACTTC	CASSGRLAGYSYEQYF
TRBV6-5	TRBJ2-2	few	TRBD1	TGTGCCAGCAGTTCAACCGGGACAGTTGACACCGGGGAGCTGTTTTTT	CASSSTGTVDTGELFF
TRBV4-1	TRBJ2-2	few	TRBD2	TGCGCCAGCAGCCTCGATGGGACTAGCGGGTACACCGGGGAGCTGTTTTTT	CASSLDGTSGYTGELFF
TRBV4-2	TRBJ2-1	few	.	TGTGCCAGCAGCCCCTATTATAAGTGGCGGGATAGGAATGAGCAGTTCTTC	CASSPYYKWRDRNEQFF
TRBV7-8	TRBJ2-5	many	.	TGTGCCAGCAGCCACCCGTTGGCGGGTTTGTCGGGAGAGACCCAGTACTTC	CASSHPLAGLSGETQYF
TRBV6-5	TRBJ2-2	many	.	TGTGCCAGCAGCCCTGACAGCCGATACAACACCGGGGAGCTGTTTTTT	CASSPDSRYNTGELFF
TRBV20-1	TRBJ1-1	many	.	TGCAGTGCTAACAGCGGTTGGAACACTGAAGCTTTCTTT	CSANSGWNTEAFF
TRBV30	TRBJ2-5	few	TRBD2	TGTGCCTGGAGTATGGGACTAGCGACGGGGACCCAGTACTTC	CAWSMGLATGTQYF
TRBV18	TRBJ2-7	many	.	TGTGCCAGCTCACCAGAACACGAGCAGTACTTC	CASSPEHEQYF
TRBV4-1	TRBJ2-7	many	.	TGCGCCAGCAGCCAGGCTTGGGAGGCGATAGGTGGATACGAGCAGTACTTC	CASSQAWEAIGGYEQYF
TRBV20-1	TRBJ2-7	many	.	TGCAGTGCCACGGACGAGGCATCCAGCGCCCACGAGCAGTACTTC	CSATDEASSAHEQYF
TRBV2	TRBJ1-5	few	.	TGTGCCAGCAGTGAAGTACGGACAGCTTCTAGCAATCAGCCCCAGCATTTT	CASSEVRTASSNQPQHF
TRBV15	TRBJ2-6	many	.	TGTGCCACCAGCAGAGATCGGGGGACCGGGGCCAACGTCCTGACTTTC	CATSRDRGTGANVLTF
TRBV28	TRBJ1-5	many	.	TGTGCCAGCAGCGCCTCCGGGAGAAGCAATCAGCCCCAGCATTTT	CASSASGRSNQPQHF
TRBV30	TRBJ1-2	.	.	TGTGCCTGGTCCTTCATCGAGTATGGGTACACCTTC	CAWSFIEYGYTF
TRBV5-1	TRBJ1-2	many	TRBD1	TGCGCCAGCAGCTCGCGGACAGGGGCGGATGGCTACACCTTC	CASSSRTGADGYTF
TRBV6-1	TRBJ1-2	many	.	TGTGCCAGCAGTGCCCAACCGGGACCGCGCTATGGCTACACCTTC	CASSAQPGPRYGYTF
TRBV5-1	TRBJ1-6	many	.	TGCGCCAGCAGCTTGGCCGGGAGATCACCCCTCCACTTT	CASSLAGRSPLHF
TRBV7-2	TRBJ2-5	many	TRBD1	TGTGCCAGCAGCCGAAGCGGACAGGGTGGGGAGACCCAGTACTTC	CASSRSGQGGETQYF
TRBV7-8	TRBJ2-5	.	.	TGTGCCAGCACCCTAACAGGGTTACGAGAGACCCAGTACTTC	CASTLTGLRETQYF
TRBV13	TRBJ2-7	many	.	TGTGCCAGCAGCTTAGGGGAGGTGACCTACGAGCAGTACTTC	CASSLGEVTYEQYF
TRBV4-2	TRBJ2-7	many	TRBD2	TGTGCCAGCAGCCAAGGACTAGCGGGAGGAGCCCATCGCGAGCAGTACTTC	CASSQGLAGGAHREQYF
TRBV29-1	TRBJ1-2	.	TRBD1	TGCAGCGCTCAGACAGGGGGCCATGGCTACACCTTC	CSAQTGGHGYTF
TRBV6-1	TRBJ1-3	many	.	TGTGCCAGCACGACAGGAGATGCTTCTTTAAAAGCCATATATTTT	CASTTGDASLKAIYF
TRBV28	TRBJ2-7	many	.	TGTGCCAGCACCGGGACTGTCTACGAGCAGTACTTC	CASTGTVYEQYF
TRBV10-3	TRBJ1-3	many	.	TGTGCCATCAGTGGCAGGGGAGGGCCCACTGGAAACACCATATATTTT	CAISGRGGPTGNTIYF
TRBV2	TRBJ2-7	many	.	TGTGCCAGCAGGCCACACACATCAGGGGCCGGCGAGCAGTACTTC	CASRPHTSGAGEQYF
TRBV20-1	TRBJ1-5	many	.	TGCAGTGCTAGAGCTGGAGCGAAAGGACAGCTAAGCAATCAGCCCCAGCATTTT	CSARAGAKGQLSNQPQHF
TRBV20-1	TRBJ2-7	.	TRBD1	TGCAGTGCTAGAGATCCCAGGACAGGGACCTCCTACGAGCAGTACTTC	CSARDPRTGTSYEQYF
TRBV2	TRBJ2-5	many	TRBD2	TGTGCCAGCAGTGGGGGTCGGGGAGGGGAGACCCAGTACTTC	CASSGGRGGETQYF
TRBV30	TRBJ2-7	many	TRBD1	TGTGCCTGGACCCCCGGACAGGGGTGGGGCGAGCAGTACTTC	CAWTPGQGWGEQYF
TRBV12-3/TRBV12-4	TRBJ1-5	few	.	TGTGCCAGCAGTCCGGGACTGATCAATCAGCCCCAGCATTTT	CASSPGLINQPQHF
TRBV27	TRBJ1-5	many	TRBD1	TGTGCCAGCAGTCCAGACAGGGGGTATCAGCCCCAGCATTTT	CASSPDRGYQPQHF
TRBV20-1	TRBJ2-7	many	TRBD2	TGCAGTGCTAGAGCGGGAGGGATAGCGGGGTCCTACGAGCAGTACTTC	CSARAGGIAGSYEQYF
TRBV11-2	TRBJ2-7	many	TRBD2	TGTGCCAGCAGCTTAGATCAGTCGGGGGGTTCCTACGAGCAGTACTTC	CASSLDQSGGSYEQYF
TRBV11-1	TRBJ1-1	many	.	TGTGCCAGCAGCTTACCCTGGGAGACTGAAGCTTTCTTT	CASSLPWETEAFF
TRBV7-3	TRBJ2-2	many	TRBD1	TGTGCCAGCAGCGCATCCGGGACAGTGGGGACCGGGGAGCTGTTTTTT	CASSASGTVGTGELFF
TRBV19	TRBJ2-2	many	TRBD1	TGTGCCAGTAGTATAAGGCAGGGGGATTTTGGCGGGGAGCTGTTTTTT	CASSIRQGDFGGELFF
TRBV29-1	TRBJ1-1	many	TRBD1	TGCAGCGCAGACAGGGTGGACACTGAAGCTTTCTTT	CSADRVDTEAFF
TRBV9	TRBJ2-2	few	.	TGTGCCAGCACGATGGGGGGTGCGAACACCGGGGAGCTGTTTTTT	CASTMGGANTGELFF
TRBV7-9	TRBJ2-7	.	TRBD2	TGTGCCAGCAGCTTTAGCGGGAGAGGCGGCGAGCAGTACTTC	CASSFSGRGGEQYF
TRBV6-1	TRBJ1-5	.	.	TGTGCCAGCAGTGAGGCACAGCCCCAGCATTTT	CASSEAQPQHF
TRBV27	TRBJ2-7	many	.	TGTGCCAGCACCGCAAAGGGACTTCTGGCCTACGAGCAGTACTTC	CASTAKGLLAYEQYF
TRBV18	TRBJ1-3	few	.	TGTGCCAGCTCACCACAAAAGACGGGCTCTGGAAACACCATATATTTT	CASSPQKTGSGNTIYF
TRBV20-1	TRBJ2-7	many	TRBD2	TGCAGTGCCAATCAACTAGCGAACACCTACGAGCAGTACTTC	CSANQLANTYEQYF
TRBV12-3/TRBV12-4	TRBJ1-1	many	.	TGTGCCAGCAGTACCCAAATGGCCACGAACACTGAAGCTTTCTTT	CASSTQMATNTEAFF
TRBV27	TRBJ2-5	many	TRBD1	TGTGCCAGCAGTTCCTGGACAGGGGGCCCAGAGACCCAGTACTTC	CASSSWTGGPETQYF
TRBV6-2/TRBV6-3	TRBJ1-1	many	.	TGTGCCAGCGGCGTTACGGTTCACACTGAAGCTTTCTTT	CASGVTVHTEAFF
TRBV2	TRBJ1-2	few	.	TGTGCCAGCAGTTCAGGGCAGGGACGCAACTATGGCTACACCTTC	CASSSGQGRNYGYTF
TRBV19	TRBJ1-5	many	.	TGTGCCAGTAGTATCTTCCAGGTGGGCAATCAGCCCCAGCATTTT	CASSIFQVGNQPQHF